The 8 T cell receptor beta chains below come from one sample, sequenced in a study of blood T cell repertoires in COVID-19. TCRdb keeps only in-frame clones here, not all; method: immunoSEQ multiplex PCR. This sample has 65,000 to 100,000 clones; 70% to 90% occur once, and the top ten carry 15% to 17%. The sequenced material came from peripheral blood. The receptors originated from a woman aged 80 or over with acute or convalescent COVID-19.

This clone appeared a single time. The rearrangement joins TRBV19 to TRBJ2-5, with D perhaps matching TRBD2 (6 bases). Germline lookup yields CDR1 LNHDA and CDR2 SQIVND (reference sequence). V was trimmed by 6 bases and J by 0 bases, leaving 11 bases between them. This CDR3 region has 14 residues. CDR3 loop: CASSSWDYQETQYF. Here the CDR3 DNA reads TGTGCCAGTAGCTCCTGGGACTACCAAGAGACCCAGTACTTC. Filled out from reference TRBV19 and TRBJ2-5, the complete variable domain reads DGGITQSPKYLFRKEGQNVTLSCEQNLNHDAMYWYRQDPGQGLRLIYYSQIVNDFQKGDIAEGYSVSREKKESFPLTVTSAQKNPTAFYLCASSSWDYQETQYFGPGTRLLVL.

V and J are TRBV7-9 and TRBJ2-1, with D perhaps matching TRBD1 (6 bases). CDR1 and CDR2 from the germline V gene are SEHNR and FQNEAQ (reference sequence). V was pared by 2 bases and J by 2 bases, with 10 bases between. The CDR3 totals 15 residues. The CDR3 bases are TGTGCCAGCAGCTTACCAGGGGACACCTACAATGAGCAGTTCTTC. This translates into CASSLPGDTYNEQFF. Full variable domain (outside the CDR3, taken from reference TRBV7-9 and TRBJ2-1): DTGVSQNPRHKITKRGQNVTFRCDPISEHNRLYWYRQTLGQGPEFLTYFQNEAQLEKSRLLSDRFSAERPKGSFSTLEIQRTEQGDSAMYLCASSLPGDTYNEQFFGPGTRLTVL.

V is TRBV6-4 and J is TRBJ2-3; 12 nucleotides agree with TRBD2. Germline lookup yields CDR1 MRHNA and CDR2 SNTAGT. The CDR3 totals 17 residues. Trimming at V came to 10 bases and at J to 0 bases, leaving 11 bases not matched to a gene. The CDR3 DNA is TGTGCCACTCGTCAGCTAGCGGGGGGGTCTAGCACAGATACGCAGTATTTT. Its protein product is CATRQLAGGSSTDTQYF.

In its sample, this clone was seen once. CDR3 DNA: TGTGCCAGCAGCGTAGGAGGAAGTAATGAAAAACTGTTTTTT. Its translation is CASSVGGSNEKLFF. The V call is TRBV9, the J call TRBJ1-4; D is unresolved. Per germline, CDR1 SGDLS and CDR2 YYNGEE. CDR3 size: 14 residues. The V and J ends lost 0 bases and 4 bases respectively, with 7 bases between them.

The chain carries TRBV2 and TRBJ2-7, with a weak D call TRBD1 (6 bases). V lost 4 bases and J lost 7, with 29 bases in between. Germline V gene data show CDR1 as SNHLY and CDR2 as FYNNEI. This CDR3 is built from 18 residues. The CDR3 coding sequence is TGTGCCAGCAGTGCCTTAGAACCCCTCGCCGGGACACGGACAGAGCAGTACTTC. Residues: CASSALEPLAGTRTEQYF.

The chain employs TRBV6-2 or TRBV6-3 and TRBJ2-5; no clear D gene. The germline V gene encodes CDR1 MNHEY and CDR2 SVGEGT. V lost 0 bases, J lost 7 bases, and 9 bases lay in between. The CDR3 is 13 amino acids. The CDR3 protein is CASSYSRPGTQYF. Written as DNA, the CDR3 is TGTGCCAGCAGTTACTCTCGCCCGGGGACCCAGTACTTC.

The rearrangement joins TRBV19 to TRBJ2-5, with a possible D match to TRBD2 (6 bases). V lost 6 bases and J 0 bases, leaving 14 bases between the germline ends. Germline CDR1 and CDR2: LNHDA and SQIVND (reference sequence). The CDR3 has 15 amino acids. CDR3 nucleotide sequence: TGTGCCAGTAGCCGGGACGGACTATACCAAGAGACCCAGTACTTC. Its protein product is CASSRDGLYQETQYF. Full variable domain (missing parts from reference TRBV19 and TRBJ2-5): DGGITQSPKYLFRKEGQNVTLSCEQNLNHDAMYWYRQDPGQGLRLIYYSQIVNDFQKGDIAEGYSVSREKKESFPLTVTSAQKNPTAFYLCASSRDGLYQETQYFGPGTRLLVL.

This clone was picked up one time. The rearrangement links TRBV6-6 to TRBJ1-2, with D maybe TRBD1 (5 bases). The CDR3 is 13 amino acids. V lost 5 bases to trimming and J lost 6 bases, with 13 bases between them. Looked up from germline, CDR1 is MNHNY and CDR2 is SVGAGI (reference sequence). CDR3: CASSPSGWDGYTF. The CDR3 DNA sequence: TGTGCCAGCAGTCCTTCAGGGTGGGATGGCTACACCTTC.